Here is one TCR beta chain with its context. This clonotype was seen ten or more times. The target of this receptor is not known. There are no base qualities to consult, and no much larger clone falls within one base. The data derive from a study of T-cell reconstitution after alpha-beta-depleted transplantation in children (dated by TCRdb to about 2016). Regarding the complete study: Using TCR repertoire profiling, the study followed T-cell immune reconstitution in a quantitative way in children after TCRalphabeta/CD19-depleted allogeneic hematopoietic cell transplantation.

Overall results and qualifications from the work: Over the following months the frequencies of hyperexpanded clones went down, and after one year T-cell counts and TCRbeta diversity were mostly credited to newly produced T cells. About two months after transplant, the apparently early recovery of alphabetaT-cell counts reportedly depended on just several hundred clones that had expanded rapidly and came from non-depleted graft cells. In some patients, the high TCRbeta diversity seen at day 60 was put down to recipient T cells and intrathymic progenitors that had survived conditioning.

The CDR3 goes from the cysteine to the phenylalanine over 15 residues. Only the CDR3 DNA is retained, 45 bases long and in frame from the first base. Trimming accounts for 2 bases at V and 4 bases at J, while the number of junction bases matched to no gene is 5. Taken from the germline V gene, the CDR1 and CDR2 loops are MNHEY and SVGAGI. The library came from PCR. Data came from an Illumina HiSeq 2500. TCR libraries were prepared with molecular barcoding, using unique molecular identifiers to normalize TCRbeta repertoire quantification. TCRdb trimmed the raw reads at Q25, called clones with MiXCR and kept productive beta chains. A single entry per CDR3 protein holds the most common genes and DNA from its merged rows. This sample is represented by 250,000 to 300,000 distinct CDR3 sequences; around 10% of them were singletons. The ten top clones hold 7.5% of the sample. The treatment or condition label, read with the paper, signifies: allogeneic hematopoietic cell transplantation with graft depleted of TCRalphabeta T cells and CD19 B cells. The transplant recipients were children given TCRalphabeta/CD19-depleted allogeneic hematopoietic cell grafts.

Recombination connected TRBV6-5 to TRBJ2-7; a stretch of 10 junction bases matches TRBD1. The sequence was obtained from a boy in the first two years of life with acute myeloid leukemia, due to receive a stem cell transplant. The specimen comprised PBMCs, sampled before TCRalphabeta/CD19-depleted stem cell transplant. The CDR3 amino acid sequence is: CASSYPGQGEYEQYF. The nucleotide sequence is TGTGCCAGCAGTTACCCTGGACAGGGGGAATACGAGCAGTACTTC.